This TCR beta chain is drawn from a study of blood T cell repertoires in COVID-19. Method: immunoSEQ multiplex PCR; TCRdb's copy keeps in-frame clones and lacks some. Counted here are about 240,000 clones, 82% occurring once; the ten biggest clones make up roughly 8.2%. Germline loops: CDR1 SGHRS, CDR2 YFSETQ. The CDR3 length is 16 residues. V dropped 1 base and J dropped 6; count of bases not matched to a gene: 7. The receptor was isolated from a woman at least 80 years old with COVID-19, enrolled during active disease. The chain combines TRBV5-1 with TRBJ1-2; 12 bases fit TRBD1. The specimen was peripheral blood. CDR3 region: CASSLFSGTGGDGYTF. The CDR3 nucleotides are TGCGCCAGCAGCTTGTTCTCCGGGACAGGGGGCGATGGCTACACCTTC.